This T cell receptor beta chain was captured in a study of cytomegalovirus exposure and HLA in healthy donors. The CDR3 totals 14 residues. Germline CDR1 MRHNA, CDR2 SNTAGT. Trimming took 5 bases from V and 7 from J; bases not matched to a gene: 5. PCR primers comprised 60 Vbeta and 13 Jbeta primers. The repertoire was sequenced with immunoSEQ multiplex PCR; TCRdb's copy has only in-frame clones and lacks some. The sample table sets out approximately 96,000 clones. V is TRBV6-4 and J is TRBJ1-6; 7 bases map to TRBD1. The clonotype originates from a girl between 5 and 17 years old in good health and CMV-seropositive. Source material: PBMCs. For the CDR3, the DNA is TGTGCCAGCAGTCTGGACAGGTCAAATTCACCCCTCCACTTT. The encoded protein is CASSLDRSNSPLHF.